A single sample gave rise to the 31 T cell receptor beta chains below, sequenced in a study of T cell responses to AZD1222 COVID-19 vaccine. Data came from immunoSEQ multiplex PCR; TCRdb stores just in-frame clones and leaves some out. The table includes roughly 140,000 clones, roughly nine tenths detected once. The sample consisted of peripheral blood, taken 28 days after the second AZD1222 dose. The receptors come from an adult who received the AZD1222 COVID-19 vaccine.

In this sample, this clone turned up once. The genes are TRBV10-1 and TRBJ1-1, with D unresolved. Trimming took 5 bases from V and 10 from J, leaving 8 bases between them. The CDR3 is made up of 10 amino acids. Looked up from germline, CDR1 is WNHNN and CDR2 is SYGVQD (reference sequence). CDR3 sequence (DNA): TGCGCCAGCAGTTCCCGCGCAGCTTTCTTT. Residues: CASSSRAAFF.

V gene TRBV30 combines with J gene TRBJ1-2, with D hard to call. There are 8 residues in the CDR3. CDR1 is GTSNPN, CDR2 SVGIG, per germline (reference sequence). V was cut by 7 bases and J by 4 bases, with 1 base left in between. The CDR3 protein is CASYGYTF. The CDR3 bases are TGTGCCTCCTATGGCTACACCTTC. The variable domain in full, completed from reference TRBV30 and TRBJ1-2, reads SQTIHQWPATLVQPVGSPLSLECTVEGTSNPNLYWYRQAAGRGLQLLFYSVGIGQISSEVPQNLSASRPQDRQFILSSKKLLLSDSGFYLCASYGYTFGSGTRLTVV.

V is TRBV6-6 and J is TRBJ1-1; no clear D gene. With 4 bases removed from V and 6 bases from J, the gap between germline ends came to 6 bases. This CDR3 comprises 11 residues. Germline CDR1 reads MNHNY; CDR2 reads SVGAGI (reference sequence). CDR3 amino acids: CASSWGSEAFF. In DNA form, the CDR3 reads TGTGCCAGCAGTTGGGGATCTGAAGCTTTCTTT.

The gene calls are TRBV5-5 and TRBJ2-7, with 9 nucleotides matching TRBD2. Germline loops: CDR1 SGHKS, CDR2 YYEKEE (reference sequence). The CDR3 has 14 residues. V trimming: 4 bases; J trimming: 2 bases; junction bases outside the gene matches: 4. CDR3 in amino acids: CASSPSGGPYEQYV. CDR3 nucleotide sequence: TGTGCCAGCAGCCCGAGCGGGGGGCCCTACGAGCAGTACGTC.

The CDR3 nucleotides are TGTGCCAGCAGCCGGGACAGGGTGGTTAACACTGAAGCTTTCTTT. Translating it yields CASSRDRVVNTEAFF. The gene calls are TRBV27 and TRBJ1-1; 9 nucleotides align to TRBD1. The CDR3 covers 15 residues. CDR1 is MNHEY, CDR2 SMNVEV, per germline (reference sequence). J was trimmed by 2 bases and V by 6 bases; bases with no gene match: 7.

This chain links TRBV6-5 with TRBJ2-7; 10 nucleotides line up with TRBD2. This CDR3 has 15 amino acids. Germline V gene sequence: CDR1 MNHEY, CDR2 SVGAGI. V was pared by 1 base and J by 4 bases, with 4 bases of the junction left unmatched. The CDR3 protein is CASSYLASGSYEQYF. The CDR3 nucleotides read TGTGCCAGCAGTTACTTGGCTAGCGGGAGTTACGAGCAGTACTTC.

This clone appeared once. The V call is TRBV6-5, the J call TRBJ1-5; D is undetermined. The CDR3 has 15 amino acids. Trimming pared 7 bases from V and 1 base from J, leaving 14 bases between. Looked up from germline, CDR1 is MNHEY and CDR2 is SVGAGI. The CDR3 sequence is CASKVTPVSNQPQHF. In nucleotides, the CDR3 is TGTGCCAGCAAGGTGACACCGGTAAGCAATCAGCCCCAGCATTTT.

The gene calls are TRBV7-2 and TRBJ1-2; 7 bases are a match to TRBD1. V gave up 5 bases and J gave up 0 bases; unmatched junction bases: 3. The CDR3 runs to 14 residues. Germline CDR1 SGHTA, CDR2 FQGNSA. Written as DNA, the CDR3 is TGTGCCAGCAGCCAGGGACAGCCTAACTATGGCTACACCTTC. Its protein is CASSQGQPNYGYTF.

This chain links TRBV6-5 with TRBJ1-5; 9 bases align to TRBD1. Germline assignment: CDR1 MNHEY and CDR2 SVGAGI. The CDR3 loop spans 14 amino acids. The V gene end was trimmed by 5 bases and the J gene end by 4 bases; junction bases not matched to a gene: 3. CDR3 nucleotide sequence: TGTGCCAGCAGTAGGACAGGGGTTAATCAGCCCCAGCATTTT. Protein product: CASSRTGVNQPQHF.

The genes are TRBV7-9 and TRBJ2-2; D unresolved. The CDR3 is 15 amino acids. Germline-derived CDR1 and CDR2 are SEHNR and FQNEAQ (reference sequence). V gave up 4 bases and J gave up 7 bases, with 16 bases separating them. CDR3 coding DNA: TGTGCCAGCAGCTCCCTGATGGGGTTTAGCGGGGAGCTGTTTTTT. It is translated as CASSSLMGFSGELFF.

The chain couples TRBV4-1 to TRBJ1-1, with TRBD1 matching over 7 bases. The CDR3 sequence is 20 residues long. Looked up from germline, CDR1 is MGHRA and CDR2 is YSYEKL. The trim removed 0 bases at V and 1 base at J, leaving 17 bases unmatched. The CDR3, as DNA: TGCGCCAGCAGCCAAGAAGGGGGCCCGACAGTCTTAGATTGGAACACTGAAGCTTTCTTT. Translated: CASSQEGGPTVLDWNTEAFF.

DNA for the CDR3: TGTGCCAGCAGTGTGTACCCCGGGACAGAAGTCACAGATACGCAGTATTTT. It encodes CASSVYPGTEVTDTQYF. V is TRBV9 and J is TRBJ2-3, with 7 bases fitting TRBD1. The CDR3 runs 17 residues. Germline-derived CDR1 and CDR2 are SGDLS and YYNGEE. V shed 5 bases and J 2 bases; nucleotides not matched to a gene: 14.

CDR3 nucleotide sequence: TGTGCCAGCAGCGACCAGGGGACTGGGGCCAACGTCCTGACTTTC. Amino acids: CASSDQGTGANVLTF. V and J are TRBV6-2 or TRBV6-3 and TRBJ2-6, with a possible D match to TRBD1 (6 bases). Germline V gene lookup returns CDR1 MNHEY and CDR2 SVGEGT. Trimming shortened V by 6 bases and J by 2 bases, and 11 bases separated the two germline ends. The length of the CDR3 is 15 residues.

The chain couples TRBV23-1 to TRBJ2-1; TRBD2 matches at 7 bases. TRBV23-1 is annotated as an ORF whose role is uncertain. This CDR3 is 19 amino acids long. The junction had 23 bases not matched to a gene; V was cut back by 4 bases and J by 8 bases. Written as DNA, the CDR3 is TGCGCCAGCAGTCGATGTGACATTGGGGGGGGACTTAAACAATATGAGCAGTTCTTC. Encoded protein: CASSRCDIGGGLKQYEQFF.

This chain connects TRBV14 to TRBJ2-2; weak D call: TRBD2 (5 bases). In germline, CDR1 is SGHDN, CDR2 FVKESK. V was shortened by 2 bases and J by 3 bases, with 13 bases between the two germline ends. The CDR3 contains 16 residues. Here the CDR3 DNA reads TGTGCCAGCAGCCAACGTCCGGGGATGGACACCGGGGAGCTGTTTTTT. Amino acids: CASSQRPGMDTGELFF.

The chain employs TRBV28 and TRBJ2-1, with 10 positions matching TRBD2. CDR3 length: 17 residues. Germline CDR1 is MDHEN and CDR2 is SYDVKM. Unmatched junction bases numbered 8, after V lost 2 bases and J lost 4 bases. CDR3 DNA: TGTGCCAGCAGTTTAAGTGGCGGGACTAGCGTTTACAATGAGCAGTTCTTC. Its translation: CASSLSGGTSVYNEQFF.

This sequence joins TRBV11-3 and TRBJ2-1; 9 nucleotides agree with TRBD2. Trimming took 5 bases from V and 9 from J; bases not matched to a gene: 11. The CDR3 spans 15 residues. From germline, CDR1 is SGHNT and CDR2 YENEEA. CDR3 DNA sequence: TGTGCCAGCAGCCCCTCCTTAGCGGGAGCGGGTGAGCAGTTCTTC. Encoded protein: CASSPSLAGAGEQFF.

The chain employs TRBV28 and TRBJ2-6; 7 positions match TRBD1. CDR1 is MDHEN, CDR2 SYDVKM, per germline. There are 16 residues in the CDR3. The V and J ends lost 2 bases and 4 bases, in that order; junction bases with no gene match: 5. CDR3 sequence reads: CASSLLDRAGANVLTF. CDR3 DNA: TGTGCCAGCAGTTTACTTGACAGGGCCGGGGCCAACGTCCTGACTTTC. Drawing the rest from reference TRBV28 and TRBJ2-6, the complete variable domain is DVKVTQSSRYLVKRTGEKVFLECVQDMDHENMFWYRQDPGLGLRLIYFSYDVKMKEKGDIPEGYSVSREKKERFSLILESASTNQTSMYLCASSLLDRAGANVLTFGAGSRLTVL.

The chain recombines TRBV18 with TRBJ1-3, with D perhaps TRBD1 (5 bases). Germline-derived CDR1 and CDR2 are KGHSH and LQKENI. The CDR3 length is 16 residues. With 2 bases removed from V and 4 bases from J, the gap between germline ends came to 15 bases. CDR3 amino acids: CASSPEDSLGGNTIYF. CDR3 sequence (DNA): TGTGCCAGCTCACCAGAAGACAGCTTGGGGGGAAACACCATATATTTT.

The chain employs TRBV10-3 and TRBJ2-7, with 8 bases fitting TRBD2. V lost 5 bases to trimming and J lost 7 bases; unmatched junction nucleotides: 10. The CDR3 extends over 14 amino acids. The germline gives CDR1 ENHRY, CDR2 SYGVKD. The CDR3 nucleotides read TGTGCCATCAGTACTAGCGGCGCTTTGGTGGAGCAGTACTTC. Translation gives CAISTSGALVEQYF.

The chain carries TRBV28 and TRBJ1-4; the match to TRBD1 covers 9 bases. Per germline, CDR1 MDHEN and CDR2 SYDVKM. CDR3 length equals 15 residues. J gave up 8 bases and V 3 bases, and 7 bases lay outside the gene matches. The CDR3 nucleotides read TGTGCCAGCAGTTTCGGGGACAGGGTTTGGGAAAAACTGTTTTTT. Its protein is CASSFGDRVWEKLFF.

The rearrangement links TRBV10-3 to TRBJ1-6; D call uncertain. The germline gives CDR1 ENHRY, CDR2 SYGVKD. The CDR3 spans 17 residues. Deletions cut 0 bases from V and 5 bases from J, with 14 bases between. The CDR3 loop is CAISESPLKAHNSPLHF. The CDR3 DNA follows: TGTGCCATCAGTGAGTCACCCCTAAAGGCCCATAATTCACCCCTCCACTTT.

This clone has just one count. This chain connects TRBV7-2 to TRBJ1-2; D unclear. From germline, CDR1 is SGHTA and CDR2 FQGNSA. This CDR3 region has 14 residues. Deletions cut 1 base from V and 3 bases from J, with 9 bases between. The CDR3 nucleotides are TGTGCCAGCAGCTTAGATGGGTTTGACTATGGCTACACCTTC. This translates into CASSLDGFDYGYTF.

The sample holds one count of this clone. The rearrangement links TRBV14 to TRBJ2-3, with TRBD2 as a possible D gene (5 bases). Germline CDR1 reads SGHDN; CDR2 reads FVKESK. The CDR3 totals 15 residues. Trimming pared 0 bases from V and 3 bases from J, leaving 10 bases between. Here the CDR3 DNA reads TGTGCCAGCAGCCAAGATGCGTGGAGGACAGATACGCAGTATTTT. This encodes CASSQDAWRTDTQYF.

The chain has TRBV5-1 and TRBJ1-1; TRBD1 matches 8 bases. The ends lost 4 bases at V and 7 bases at J; junction bases unmatched: 9. Germline values: CDR1 SGHRS, CDR2 YFSETQ. The CDR3 is 14 residues long. The chain's CDR3 is CASSALVGQGEAFF. CDR3 DNA: TGCGCCAGCAGCGCACTGGTTGGACAGGGTGAAGCTTTCTTT.

This rearrangement joins TRBV19 to TRBJ2-1, with D hard to call. Germline values: CDR1 LNHDA, CDR2 SQIVND (reference sequence). Trimming took 11 bases from V and 2 from J, leaving 7 bases between them. The CDR3 contains 11 residues. The CDR3 reads CAWTAYNEQFF. The CDR3 DNA is TGTGCCTGGACGGCCTACAATGAGCAGTTCTTC.

The V and J genes are TRBV12-3 or TRBV12-4 and TRBJ1-2; a possible D gene is TRBD1 (6 bases). The CDR3 runs to 13 residues. The ends were cut back, 7 bases at V and 6 bases at J, with 15 bases in the middle. This chain's CDR3 is CASTRGGPDGYTF. CDR3 in DNA: TGTGCCAGCACCCGAGGGGGGCCTGATGGCTACACCTTC.

The chain employs TRBV28 and TRBJ2-5; TRBD1 aligns across 7 bases. The V gene's germline CDR1 is MDHEN and CDR2 SYDVKM. J was trimmed by 1 base and V by 6 bases; bases with no gene match: 8. The CDR3 contains 15 residues. The CDR3 region is CASRTDRLIQETQYF. The CDR3 DNA reads as TGTGCCAGCAGGACGGACAGGCTCATCCAAGAGACCCAGTACTTC.

The chain links TRBV5-4 to TRBJ1-2; 8 positions match TRBD1. After removal of 0 bases from V and 12 bases from J, the junction contained 19 bases not matched to a gene. The V gene's germline CDR1 is SGHNT and CDR2 YYREEE (reference sequence). There are 17 residues in the CDR3. The DNA for the CDR3 is TGTGCCAGCAGCTTGGAGACAGGGGATAGGGACTATGGCGGCCACACCTTC. This encodes CASSLETGDRDYGGHTF.

The gene calls are TRBV7-2 and TRBJ1-2, with 7 positions matching TRBD1. CDR1 and CDR2 from the germline V gene are SGHTA and FQGNSA. CDR3 length: 15 residues. With V trimmed by 6 bases and J by 0 bases, 7 bases remained unmatched. The CDR3, as DNA: TGTGCCAGCAGACCGACAGGGAGGACTAACTATGGCTACACCTTC. This encodes CASRPTGRTNYGYTF.

The chain joins TRBV7-2 to TRBJ1-1; D call uncertain. This CDR3 comprises 14 residues. V was clipped by 3 bases and J by 1 base, with 9 bases between them. CDR1 is SGHTA and CDR2 is FQGNSA in the germline V gene. This chain's CDR3 is CASSLVGGNTEAFF. The CDR3 DNA reads TGTGCCAGCAGCTTGGTAGGTGGGAACACTGAAGCTTTCTTT.